What follows is one T cell receptor beta chain and its context. The record originates from a study of cytomegalovirus exposure and HLA in healthy donors. Trimming removed 3 bases at V and 9 bases at J, with 12 bases between. The CDR3 sequence is 13 residues long. CDR1 and CDR2 from the germline V gene are LGHNA and YNFKEQ. The PCR made use of 60 Vbeta and 13 Jbeta primers. This table comes from immunoSEQ multiplex PCR, and its TCRdb copy is limited to in-frame clones, with some not included. The sample features fewer than 200,000 clones, with roughly 1.3% in its top ten. This rearrangement joins TRBV4-2 to TRBJ2-1, with D possibly being TRBD2 (7 bases). The TCR comes from a woman aged 60 to 75 in good health and CMV-seronegative. The specimen sequenced was PBMCs. Written as DNA, the CDR3 is TGTGCCAGCAGCCACCCGGGGGGCGTTGAGCAGTTCTTC. Its translation is CASSHPGGVEQFF.